This TCR beta chain was captured by sequencing in a study of T cell responses to AZD1222 COVID-19 vaccine. Study overall: Analysis merged second doses at about 4 or about 12 weeks.

The CDR3 has 15 amino acids. CDR1 and CDR2 (germline): SGHTA, FQGTGA. Trimming shortened V by 2 bases and J by 2 bases, and 13 bases separated the two germline ends. Broader study findings: Spike-specific TCR breadth and depth were elevated following two AZD1222 doses.

This clone was seen a handful of times. Its antigen is unidentified. Measured with immunoSEQ multiplex PCR; TCRdb has only the in-frame clones, and not every one. The sample has some 90,000 clones; roughly 88% are singletons. The sequencing used peripheral blood, collected on day 0 of AZD1222 vaccination. This sequence was found in an adult in good health. The chain is built from TRBV7-3 and TRBJ2-7; D possibly uses TRBD1 or TRBD2 (5 bases each). CDR3 amino acids: CASSLGTGGTYEQYF. In DNA form, the CDR3 reads TGTGCCAGCAGCTTAGGTACAGGAGGAACCTACGAGCAGTACTTC.